Shown below are 27 T cell receptor beta chains from a single sample sequenced in a study of blood T cell repertoires in COVID-19. TCRdb keeps only in-frame clones here, not all; method: immunoSEQ multiplex PCR. This sample yields around 330,000 clones, of which roughly 89% are seen a single time; over 4% belongs to the top ten. Material for sequencing was PBMCs or T cells enriched from blood (not recorded which). These receptor sequences come from a man aged 60 to 75 who had recovered from COVID-19.

This clone was counted a single time. The chain links TRBV2 to TRBJ1-3; D is uncertain. V dropped 4 bases and J dropped 2 bases, with 15 bases sitting between them. This CDR3 region has 16 residues. The germline gives CDR1 SNHLY, CDR2 FYNNEI. The DNA for the CDR3 is TGTGCCAGCAGTGCGACCGGGGTGAGGGCTGGAAACACCATATATTTT. Protein product: CASSATGVRAGNTIYF.

The chain recombines TRBV29-1 with TRBJ1-3; 8 bases match TRBD1. The germline gives CDR1 SQVTM, CDR2 ANQGSEA. The J segment lost 4 bases and the V segment lost 6 bases, leaving 5 bases of the junction unmatched. The CDR3 sequence is 13 residues long. CDR3 sequence reads: CSVGQGTGNTIYF. CDR3 DNA: TGCAGCGTCGGACAGGGCACAGGAAACACCATATATTTT. The full variable domain, in which reference TRBV29-1 and TRBJ1-3 provide the parts outside the CDR3, is SAVISQKPSRDICQRGTSLTIQCQVDSQVTMMFWYRQQPGQSLTLIATANQGSEATYESGFVIDKFPISRPNLTFSTLTVSNMSPEDSSIYLCSVGQGTGNTIYFGEGSWLTVV.

This chain joins TRBV4-1 and TRBJ1-1, with TRBD1 as a possible D gene (6 bases). CDR3 length: 16 amino acids. Germline V gene data show CDR1 as MGHRA and CDR2 as YSYEKL. V was shortened by 1 base and J by 1 base, with 13 bases between the two germline ends. The CDR3 sequence: CASSQGSTRGNTEAFF. The CDR3 DNA is TGCGCCAGCAGCCAAGGGAGTACCAGGGGGAACACTGAAGCTTTCTTT.

The chain employs TRBV7-3 and TRBJ2-1, with 9 bases identical to TRBD2. With 5 bases clipped from V and 8 bases from J, the junction kept 7 bases outside the gene matches. The CDR3 is made up of 14 amino acids. Per germline, CDR1 SGHTA and CDR2 FQGTGA. The CDR3 DNA sequence: TGTGCCAGCAGCAGGGTAGCGGGAGCCTATGAGCAGTTCTTC. Translated, it gives CASSRVAGAYEQFF.

This clone was seen more than once but under ten times. This chain uses TRBV2 with TRBJ1-6, with a weak D call TRBD1 (6 bases). V was shortened by 4 bases and J by 9 bases, with 13 bases between the two germline ends. This CDR3 comprises 14 residues. Germline values: CDR1 SNHLY, CDR2 FYNNEI. CDR3 nucleotide sequence: TGTGCCAGCAGTGGGGGGTACAGGGCTTCACCCCTCCACTTT. Its translation: CASSGGYRASPLHF.

This rearrangement joins TRBV7-9 to TRBJ1-3; no clear D gene. Per the germline V gene, CDR1 is SEHNR and CDR2 is FQNEAQ (reference sequence). The CDR3 sequence is 15 residues long. V was clipped by 3 bases and J by 4 bases, with 13 bases between them. The CDR3 sequence is CASSLGLAGGNTIYF. The DNA of the CDR3 is TGTGCCAGCAGCTTGGGCCTGGCAGGCGGAAACACCATATATTTT.

DNA for the CDR3: TGTGCCAGCAGCATTAACAGGAACACTGAAGCTTTCTTT. Its translation is CASSINRNTEAFF. The chain carries TRBV28 and TRBJ1-1; D ambiguous. The germline V and J ends were trimmed by 6 bases and 1 base, with 9 bases remaining between them. This CDR3 is built from 13 residues. Germline V CDR1 and CDR2: MDHEN, SYDVKM.

The chain is built from TRBV5-1 and TRBJ2-5, with 15 nucleotides matching TRBD2. The germline V gene has CDR1 SGHRS and CDR2 YFSETQ. The V gene end was trimmed by 4 bases and the J gene end by 0 bases; junction bases not matched to a gene: 7. This CDR3 contains 18 residues. CDR3 DNA: TGCGCCAGCAGCCTAGGACTAGCGGGAGGGCCCCACCAAGAGACCCAGTACTTC. Residues: CASSLGLAGGPHQETQYF.

The chain is built from TRBV4-1 and TRBJ1-5; D is ambiguous. Germline CDR1 is MGHRA and CDR2 is YSYEKL. The V gene lost 3 bases and the J gene lost 2 bases, with 5 bases spanning the gap. The CDR3 is 13 amino acids. The CDR3 sequence: CASSHYGNQPQHF. CDR3 DNA: TGCGCCAGCAGCCACTATGGCAATCAGCCCCAGCATTTT.

This clone was found once. This rearrangement joins TRBV6-5 to TRBJ1-3, with 7 bases fitting TRBD1. This CDR3 is 16 amino acids long. V was pared by 0 bases and J by 1 base, with 3 bases of the junction left unmatched. Germline V CDR1 and CDR2: MNHEY, SVGAGI. The CDR3 sequence is CASSYSRDSSGNTIYF. The CDR3 DNA sequence: TGTGCCAGCAGTTACTCGCGGGACAGTTCTGGAAACACCATATATTTT.

The chain combines TRBV29-1 with TRBJ2-3; 10 bases fit TRBD1. The CDR3 covers 14 residues. The germline CDR1 and CDR2 sequences are SQVTM and ANQGSEA. V shed 6 bases, J shed 4 bases, and the junction held 7 bases outside the gene matches. DNA for the CDR3: TGCAGCGTAGTCAGGGACAGGGGCCCAGATACGCAGTATTTT. It encodes CSVVRDRGPDTQYF.

J is TRBJ2-2 and V is TRBV6-2 or TRBV6-3, with 10 bases lining up with TRBD2. CDR1 is MNHEY and CDR2 is SVGEGT in the germline V gene. With 2 bases clipped from V and 6 bases from J, the junction kept 3 bases outside the gene matches. The CDR3 consists of 15 residues. CDR3 coding DNA: TGTGCCAGCAGTTACGTCCTAGCGGGAGCCGGGGAGCTGTTTTTT. Its translation: CASSYVLAGAGELFF.

The chain has TRBV5-1 and TRBJ2-2; 7 bases align to TRBD1. The CDR3 is made up of 15 amino acids. V lost 1 base, J lost 4 bases, and 4 bases stayed unmatched. Germline loops: CDR1 SGHRS, CDR2 YFSETQ. CDR3 coding DNA: TGCGCCAGCAGCTTGCCCAGGGACAGCACCGGGGAGCTGTTTTTT. It is translated as CASSLPRDSTGELFF.

The CDR3 is CASRMTPSSEAFF. In DNA, the CDR3 is TGTGCCAGCAGGATGACACCGTCTTCTGAAGCTTTCTTT. This chain connects TRBV5-6 to TRBJ1-1; no firm D call. The CDR3 extends over 13 amino acids. CDR1 SGHDT and CDR2 YYEEEE come from the germline V gene. Trimming pared 5 bases from V and 6 bases from J, leaving 14 bases between.

The chain couples TRBV9 to TRBJ2-1, with a possible D match to TRBD2 (5 bases). Germline V lookup: CDR1 SGDLS, CDR2 YYNGEE. The V end lost 0 bases, the J end lost 4 bases, and 11 bases lay between the germline ends. CDR3 length: 15 amino acids. The CDR3 coding sequence is TGTGCCAGCAGCGTAGCCGCTAGCCCTTACAATGAGCAGTTCTTC. Translated: CASSVAASPYNEQFF.

V and J are TRBV28 and TRBJ2-4, with 7 bases that match TRBD2. The CDR3 has 14 amino acids. V was pared by 6 bases and J by 1 base, with 3 bases of the junction left unmatched. Germline V gene sequence: CDR1 MDHEN, CDR2 SYDVKM. CDR3: CASSPGGAKNIQYF. The CDR3 nucleotides read TGTGCCAGCAGCCCCGGGGGGGCCAAAAACATTCAGTACTTC.

The chain joins TRBV7-3 to TRBJ2-2; TRBD2 aligns across 8 bases. V was clipped by 5 bases and J by 5 bases; unmatched bases: 7. This CDR3 has 15 amino acids. Germline V gene data show CDR1 as SGHTA and CDR2 as FQGTGA. Here the CDR3 DNA reads TGTGCCAGCAGCCTCAGCGGGAGTCGGACCGGGGAGCTGTTTTTT. It translates to CASSLSGSRTGELFF.

The genes are TRBV24-1 and TRBJ1-2, with D possibly matching TRBD1 (5 bases). CDR3 length: 15 residues. The germline V gene has CDR1 KGHDR and CDR2 SFDVKD. V dropped 5 bases and J dropped 7 bases, with 19 bases sitting between them. The CDR3 here is CATSVGSGNRAGYTF. The CDR3 DNA reads as TGTGCCACCAGTGTAGGGTCAGGGAACCGCGCTGGCTACACCTTC.

The chain recombines TRBV3-1 (or the pseudogene TRBV3-2) with TRBJ2-7; TRBD2 matches 7 bases. In germline, CDR1 is LGHDT, CDR2 YNNKEL (reference sequence). The CDR3 has 11 amino acids. With 4 bases clipped from V and 7 bases from J, the junction kept 1 base outside the gene matches. DNA of the CDR3: TGTGCCAGCAGCCCCGGGGGGGAGCAGTACTTC. This translates into CASSPGGEQYF.

This clone was detected only once. The gene calls are TRBV10-2 and TRBJ2-3; TRBD1 is a possible D gene (6 bases). V was trimmed by 3 bases and J by 8 bases, leaving 12 bases between them. The length of the CDR3 is 13 residues. CDR1 is WSHSY and CDR2 is SAAADI in the germline V gene. DNA of the CDR3: TGCGCCAGCAGTGATTCAGTCAGGGGTACGCAGTATTTT. This codes for CASSDSVRGTQYF.

The rearrangement links TRBV7-3 to TRBJ1-1, with D hard to call. From germline, CDR1 is SGHTA and CDR2 FQGTGA. Trimming took 1 base from V and 6 from J, leaving 9 bases between them. The CDR3 is 13 amino acids. The CDR3 is CASSLNGEAEAFF. Here the CDR3 DNA reads TGTGCCAGCAGCTTAAACGGTGAAGCTGAAGCTTTCTTT.

For the CDR3, the DNA is TGTGCCAGCACCCTAGGGACAGGGGGCGTTTATGGCTACACCTTC. This sequence encodes CASTLGTGGVYGYTF. The chain carries TRBV28 and TRBJ1-2; 12 bases line up with TRBD1. CDR3 length equals 15 residues. CDR1 MDHEN and CDR2 SYDVKM come from the germline V gene. V gave up 7 bases and J gave up 5 bases; unmatched junction bases: 8.

The J gene is TRBJ2-2, the V gene TRBV5-6; TRBD1 agrees at 12 bases. Germline trimming cut 4 bases from V and 5 bases from J; bases unmatched to any gene: 3. This CDR3 spans 15 amino acids. Germline CDR1 SGHDT, CDR2 YYEEEE. CDR3 in amino acids: CASSRGQGATGELFF. Written as DNA, the CDR3 is TGTGCCAGCAGCCGGGGACAGGGGGCAACCGGGGAGCTGTTTTTT.

This clone has a single count. This chain uses TRBV5-5 with TRBJ1-4; D remains ambiguous. Trimming stripped 4 bases from V and 4 bases from J, with 8 bases between. There are 13 residues in the CDR3. In germline, CDR1 is SGHKS, CDR2 YYEKEE (reference sequence). The CDR3 DNA reads as TGTGCCAGCAGCCTTGGCCTTAATGAAAAACTGTTTTTT. It specifies CASSLGLNEKLFF.

This rearrangement joins TRBV5-1 to TRBJ2-7, with 8 nucleotides matching TRBD1. V shed 2 bases, J shed 6 bases, and the junction held 10 bases outside the gene matches. Germline values: CDR1 SGHRS, CDR2 YFSETQ. The CDR3 runs 15 residues. In nucleotides, the CDR3 is TGCGCCAGCAGCTTTGAGGCAGGGGGCCCTTTCGAGCAGTACTTC. As protein: CASSFEAGGPFEQYF.

The V gene is TRBV7-2, the J gene TRBJ2-2; a possible D gene is TRBD2 (7 bases). With 5 bases removed from V and 8 bases from J, the gap between germline ends came to 21 bases. Germline loops: CDR1 SGHTA, CDR2 FQGNSA. CDR3 length: 16 amino acids. CDR3 in DNA: TGTGCCAGCAGCAATGCCCAGAGCGGGACAAGAGGGGAGCTGTTTTTT. This sequence encodes CASSNAQSGTRGELFF.

The rearrangement joins TRBV5-1 to TRBJ1-3; the match to TRBD1 covers 9 bases. Germline CDR1 and CDR2: SGHRS and YFSETQ. This CDR3 contains 17 residues. The trim removed 4 bases at V and 3 bases at J, leaving 11 bases unmatched. The CDR3 spells CASSPTPGTGFGNTIYF. The CDR3 DNA sequence: TGCGCCAGCAGCCCGACTCCCGGGACAGGGTTTGGAAACACCATATATTTT.